A selection of T cell receptor beta chains follows, all from one sample in a study of T-cell reconstitution after alpha-beta-depleted transplantation in children. TCRdb redid the calling of the PCR reads with MiXCR, one entry per CDR3 protein. The sample includes roughly 400,000 distinct CDR3 sequences, 43% seen only once; the top ten take under 35%. This specimen consisted of PBMCs, obtained before TCRalphabeta/CD19-depleted stem cell transplant. The receptors were gathered from a girl aged 2 to 10 with aplastic anemia, due to receive a stem cell transplant. The CDR3 runs from the conserved cysteine through the conserved F or W. The order of the fields is clone size, D gene, J gene, V gene, CDR3 DNA, CDR3 protein. A D gene is named only where the DNA matches it firmly. Not all rows give a size; the values are once, few, many and, for expanded clones, a class.

abundance: .; d_gene: TRBD2; j_gene: TRBJ2-1; v_gene: TRBV5-1; CDR3nt: TGCGCCAGCAGCTTCAAGTCCCGGACTAGCGGGCCGTACAATGAGCAGTTCTTC; CDR3aa: CASSFKSRTSGPYNEQFF
abundance: many; d_gene: .; j_gene: TRBJ2-4; v_gene: TRBV29-1; CDR3nt: TGCAGCGTTGAAGAGGGCAGTCGGGGGGCTAGGCACTTC; CDR3aa: CSVEEGSRGARHF
abundance: .; d_gene: TRBD2; j_gene: TRBJ2-7; v_gene: TRBV5-1; CDR3nt: TGCGCCAGCAGCCCCGCCGGAGCGGGGGTTTACGAGCAGTACTTC; CDR3aa: CASSPAGAGVYEQYF
abundance: many; d_gene: TRBD1; j_gene: TRBJ2-2; v_gene: TRBV28; CDR3nt: TGTGCCAGCAGTTCCGCGACAGGGGTTTATCCCGGGGAGCTGTTTTTT; CDR3aa: CASSSATGVYPGELFF
abundance: .; d_gene: .; j_gene: TRBJ2-4; v_gene: TRBV7-9; CDR3nt: TGTGCCAGCAGCTTCCAAACAGGGCCGTCGGCCAAAAACATTCAGTACTTC; CDR3aa: CASSFQTGPSAKNIQYF
abundance: once; d_gene: .; j_gene: TRBJ2-1; v_gene: TRBV12-3/TRBV12-4; CDR3nt: TGTGCCAGCAGCCCCCACAGGGCGAATGAGCAGTTCTTC; CDR3aa: CASSPHRANEQFF
abundance: many; d_gene: .; j_gene: TRBJ2-1; v_gene: TRBV28; CDR3nt: TGTGCCAGCAGTTTAGGGGTTTTTGCCTACAATGAGCAGTTCTTC; CDR3aa: CASSLGVFAYNEQFF
abundance: .; d_gene: TRBD2; j_gene: TRBJ2-7; v_gene: TRBV11-2; CDR3nt: TGTGCCAGCAAGAGCGATAGCGGGGGGGTCCACGAGCAGTACTTC; CDR3aa: CASKSDSGGVHEQYF
abundance: many; d_gene: .; j_gene: TRBJ2-5; v_gene: TRBV7-9; CDR3nt: TGTGCCAGCAGCTCGTATTGGGAGACCCAGTACTTC; CDR3aa: CASSSYWETQYF
abundance: .; d_gene: TRBD1; j_gene: TRBJ1-2; v_gene: TRBV28; CDR3nt: TGTGCCAGCAGCTATAGGACAGGGGGCTTGGGCTACACCTTC; CDR3aa: CASSYRTGGLGYTF
abundance: .; d_gene: .; j_gene: TRBJ1-6; v_gene: TRBV7-2; CDR3nt: TGTGCCAGCAGCTTCGACGCGGGGTCAGGTGTCTCACCCCTCCACTTT; CDR3aa: CASSFDAGSGVSPLHF
abundance: .; d_gene: TRBD2; j_gene: TRBJ2-1; v_gene: TRBV18; CDR3nt: TGTGCCAGCTCACCAAGGAAAGCGGGGGGTATATACAATGAGCAGTTCTTC; CDR3aa: CASSPRKAGGIYNEQFF
abundance: once; d_gene: .; j_gene: TRBJ1-3; v_gene: TRBV5-1; CDR3nt: TGCGCCAGCAGCTTGGAAGCGGGTACCACCATATATTTT; CDR3aa: CASSLEAGTTIYF
abundance: .; d_gene: TRBD2; j_gene: TRBJ2-3; v_gene: TRBV5-1; CDR3nt: TGCGCCAGCAGCTTACTAGCGGGAGAAGCAGATACGCAGTATTTT; CDR3aa: CASSLLAGEADTQYF
abundance: .; d_gene: TRBD2; j_gene: TRBJ2-1; v_gene: TRBV10-2; CDR3nt: TGCGCCACAGGGACTAGCGGATACAATGAGCAGTTCTTC; CDR3aa: CATGTSGYNEQFF
abundance: many; d_gene: TRBD1; j_gene: TRBJ2-1; v_gene: TRBV11-2; CDR3nt: TGTGCCAGCAGCTTCCGGGACAGGGGGGACAATGAGCAGTTCTTC; CDR3aa: CASSFRDRGDNEQFF
abundance: .; d_gene: .; j_gene: TRBJ2-3; v_gene: TRBV20-1; CDR3nt: TGCAGTGCTTTCAGGGACACCCGTTCGGATACGCAGTATTTT; CDR3aa: CSAFRDTRSDTQYF
abundance: .; d_gene: .; j_gene: TRBJ2-3; v_gene: TRBV29-1; CDR3nt: TGCAGCGTTGTTACGGGCTCCTTCACAGATACGCAGTATTTT; CDR3aa: CSVVTGSFTDTQYF
abundance: .; d_gene: .; j_gene: TRBJ2-2; v_gene: TRBV6-5; CDR3nt: TGTGCCAGCAGTTACTCGAATGGCGGGGCGAACACCGGGGAGCTGTTTTTT; CDR3aa: CASSYSNGGANTGELFF
abundance: .; d_gene: TRBD2; j_gene: TRBJ2-3; v_gene: TRBV29-1; CDR3nt: TGCAGCGTGCTCTATGGGACTAGTACAGATACGCAGTATTTT; CDR3aa: CSVLYGTSTDTQYF
abundance: .; d_gene: .; j_gene: TRBJ2-1; v_gene: TRBV30; CDR3nt: TGTGCCTGGAAGCGGATGAGCTCCTACAATGAGCAGTTCTTC; CDR3aa: CAWKRMSSYNEQFF
abundance: .; d_gene: .; j_gene: TRBJ2-7; v_gene: TRBV28; CDR3nt: TGTGCCAGCAGTTTGACCGGGTTGGAGCAGTACTTC; CDR3aa: CASSLTGLEQYF
abundance: .; d_gene: .; j_gene: TRBJ2-7; v_gene: TRBV15; CDR3nt: TGTGCCACCAGGGACAGCTCCTACGAGCAGTACTTC; CDR3aa: CATRDSSYEQYF
abundance: .; d_gene: .; j_gene: TRBJ2-3; v_gene: TRBV10-3; CDR3nt: TGTGCCATCTCTTCAGGTTTGGGGTCTAGCACAGATACGCAGTATTTT; CDR3aa: CAISSGLGSSTDTQYF
abundance: .; d_gene: TRBD2; j_gene: TRBJ2-7; v_gene: TRBV20-1; CDR3nt: TGCAGTGCTAGTGGGACTAGCGGTCCTGAGGTGGGGGAGCAGTACTTC; CDR3aa: CSASGTSGPEVGEQYF
abundance: .; d_gene: .; j_gene: TRBJ1-1; v_gene: TRBV20-1; CDR3nt: TGCAGTGCTAGAGTAAGGGGGGTCCCCACTGAAGCTTTCTTT; CDR3aa: CSARVRGVPTEAFF
abundance: .; d_gene: .; j_gene: TRBJ1-1; v_gene: TRBV10-2; CDR3nt: TGCGCCAGCATGCTCCGGGTGAACACTGAAGCTTTCTTT; CDR3aa: CASMLRVNTEAFF
abundance: few; d_gene: .; j_gene: TRBJ2-1; v_gene: TRBV28; CDR3nt: TGTGCCAGCAGTTTCGGGGGCGATGAGCAGTTCTTC; CDR3aa: CASSFGGDEQFF
abundance: .; d_gene: TRBD2; j_gene: TRBJ2-1; v_gene: TRBV5-1; CDR3nt: TGCGCCAGCAGCCCCAGCGGGGTAGCGGGAGGGCTTAAGTCCTACAATGAGCAGTTCTTC; CDR3aa: CASSPSGVAGGLKSYNEQFF
abundance: many; d_gene: TRBD2; j_gene: TRBJ2-5; v_gene: TRBV5-1; CDR3nt: TGCGCCAGCAGCCTGCAGCGGGAACAAGAGACCCAGTACTTC; CDR3aa: CASSLQREQETQYF
abundance: few; d_gene: TRBD2; j_gene: TRBJ2-1; v_gene: TRBV14; CDR3nt: TGTGCCAGCAGCCCCAAGAGCGGGAGCTCCTACAATGAGCAGTTCTTC; CDR3aa: CASSPKSGSSYNEQFF
abundance: .; d_gene: .; j_gene: TRBJ2-3; v_gene: TRBV28; CDR3nt: TGTGCCAGCAGTGACTACCTACAGGTCCAGAGCACAGATACGCAGTATTTT; CDR3aa: CASSDYLQVQSTDTQYF
abundance: few; d_gene: TRBD2; j_gene: TRBJ2-3; v_gene: TRBV20-1; CDR3nt: TGCAGTGCTATCAGCGGGAGGGCCTGGGGCACAGATACGCAGTATTTT; CDR3aa: CSAISGRAWGTDTQYF
abundance: few; d_gene: TRBD1; j_gene: TRBJ2-7; v_gene: TRBV6-9; CDR3nt: TGTGCCAGCAGTTCTTGGACAGGGGGACTAGGGTGGAGCCGAAAAACGGTGAGCTCCTACGAGCAGTACTTC; CDR3aa: CASSSWTGGLGWSRKTVSSYEQYF
abundance: .; d_gene: .; j_gene: TRBJ2-5; v_gene: TRBV11-2; CDR3nt: TGTGCCAGCAGCTTCCTTCCGGGAGAGGGGACCCAGTACTTC; CDR3aa: CASSFLPGEGTQYF
abundance: .; d_gene: TRBD2; j_gene: TRBJ2-5; v_gene: TRBV15; CDR3nt: TGTGCCACCAGCATCGGGGGGGAGTTTGAGACCCAGTACTTC; CDR3aa: CATSIGGEFETQYF
abundance: few; d_gene: TRBD2; j_gene: TRBJ2-3; v_gene: TRBV4-1; CDR3nt: TGCGCCAGCAGCCCAGCGGGGGCTAGGTTGGATACGCAGTATTTT; CDR3aa: CASSPAGARLDTQYF
abundance: many; d_gene: .; j_gene: TRBJ1-2; v_gene: TRBV6-2/TRBV6-3; CDR3nt: TGTGCCAGCAGTTACTCACTGGGGCACACCTTC; CDR3aa: CASSYSLGHTF
abundance: many; d_gene: .; j_gene: TRBJ1-5; v_gene: TRBV15; CDR3nt: TGTGCCACCTCTGTTGCGGGGTCTCAGCCCCAGCATTTT; CDR3aa: CATSVAGSQPQHF
abundance: .; d_gene: TRBD2; j_gene: TRBJ2-7; v_gene: TRBV20-1; CDR3nt: TGCAGTGCTAGGACCCGAGGGCGGGAGGCCTCCTACGAGCAGTACTTC; CDR3aa: CSARTRGREASYEQYF
abundance: .; d_gene: TRBD1; j_gene: TRBJ2-2; v_gene: TRBV7-3; CDR3nt: TGTGCCAGCAGCAATGCCGGGACAGGGGGCTCCGGGGAGCTGTTTTTT; CDR3aa: CASSNAGTGGSGELFF
abundance: few; d_gene: .; j_gene: TRBJ2-3; v_gene: TRBV7-3; CDR3nt: TGTGCCAGCAGCTTTGGGACTAGCACAGATACGCAGTATTTT; CDR3aa: CASSFGTSTDTQYF
abundance: .; d_gene: .; j_gene: TRBJ2-5; v_gene: TRBV15; CDR3nt: TGTGCCACCAGCAGAGCGAGAGAGGAGACCCAGTACTTC; CDR3aa: CATSRAREETQYF
abundance: many; d_gene: TRBD1; j_gene: TRBJ1-6; v_gene: TRBV20-1; CDR3nt: TGCAGTGCTCGAGACGGACAGGGAAATTCACCCCTCCACTTT; CDR3aa: CSARDGQGNSPLHF
abundance: .; d_gene: .; j_gene: TRBJ1-5; v_gene: TRBV28; CDR3nt: TGTGCCAGCAGGGACGACGATCGGGCGAAGCCCCAGCATTTT; CDR3aa: CASRDDDRAKPQHF
abundance: .; d_gene: .; j_gene: TRBJ2-2; v_gene: TRBV12-3/TRBV12-4; CDR3nt: TGTGCCAGCAGTTGGGCACCCCTGAACACCGGGGAGCTGTTTTTT; CDR3aa: CASSWAPLNTGELFF
abundance: .; d_gene: .; j_gene: TRBJ2-7; v_gene: TRBV12-3/TRBV12-4; CDR3nt: TGTGCCAGCAGTTCAGGGGGGTTCTCCTACGAGCAGTACTTC; CDR3aa: CASSSGGFSYEQYF
abundance: .; d_gene: TRBD2; j_gene: TRBJ2-5; v_gene: TRBV20-1; CDR3nt: TGCAGTGCTAGAGATGTGGGGAGGGAGGTAGGAGAGACCCAGTACTTC; CDR3aa: CSARDVGREVGETQYF
abundance: .; d_gene: TRBD2; j_gene: TRBJ2-3; v_gene: TRBV20-1; CDR3nt: TGCAGTGCAAACCCTAGCGGGATGATTCAAGATACGCAGTATTTT; CDR3aa: CSANPSGMIQDTQYF
abundance: few; d_gene: .; j_gene: TRBJ2-3; v_gene: TRBV7-2; CDR3nt: TGTGCCAGCAGCTTTCGGGACCTCACAGATACGCAGTATTTT; CDR3aa: CASSFRDLTDTQYF
abundance: .; d_gene: TRBD2; j_gene: TRBJ2-1; v_gene: TRBV11-3; CDR3nt: TGTGCCAGCAGCTTAGATGCGTCGGGGGGGCTCAATGAGCAGTTCTTC; CDR3aa: CASSLDASGGLNEQFF
abundance: many; d_gene: .; j_gene: TRBJ1-6; v_gene: TRBV20-1; CDR3nt: TGCAGCTTCACAGGCTATAATTCACCCCTCCACTTT; CDR3aa: CSFTGYNSPLHF